The next 10 T cell receptor beta chains were all read from a single sample in a study of vaccination and CD4 T cells after COVID-19 (dated by TCRdb to the early 2020s). For these TCRs, the target antigens are not known. Libraries were built with PCR. Sequencing used an Illumina iSeq 100. DNA from cultured CD4+ T cells was subjected to TCR sequencing with the Oncomine TCR Beta short-read assay at the Johns Hopkins FTIC core. TCRdb took the public reads, trimmed them with fastp at Q25, ran MiXCR for clone calling and kept in-frame beta chains. Rows with a matching CDR3 protein are joined into one entry that keeps the most common DNA and genes. The sample data list 17,000 or so distinct CDR3 sequences, and around 40% of these were observed just once. In total, the top ten clones hold about 6% of the sample. Taken with the paper, the label for treatment or condition translates to: roughly ten-day PBMC culture with coronavirus spike peptide pools or control peptides (ViraFEST assay).

Sequences were derived from CD4+ T cells from blood, cultured in vitro, sampled before SARS-CoV-2 vaccination. The origin of the receptors is a human donor who had recovered from COVID-19.

The CDR3 loop is CASSLAWSNQPQHF. The CDR3 nucleotides are TGTGCCAGCAGCTTAGCGTGGAGCAATCAGCCCCAGCATTTT. The chain joins TRBV11-1 to TRBJ1-5; D unclear. Germline-derived CDR1 and CDR2 are SGHAT and FQDESV (reference sequence). The CDR3 is 14 residues long. V lost 0 bases to trimming and J lost 1 base, with 4 bases between them.

This clonotype was counted a few times. The chain links TRBV20-1 to TRBJ1-3; perhaps TRBD1 as D (6 bases). CDR3 length equals 13 residues. V lost 6 bases, J lost 9 bases, and 18 bases lay in between. The germline CDR1 and CDR2 sequences are DFQATT and SNEGSKA (reference sequence). The CDR3 DNA reads as TGCAGTGCGACGGACAGACCTGGGGCCACCATATATTTT. Encoded protein: CSATDRPGATIYF.

The rearrangement links TRBV2 to TRBJ1-2; D remains unclear. The V end was cut by 6 bases, the J end by 4 bases, with 6 bases between. The CDR3 contains 11 residues. CDR1 SNHLY and CDR2 FYNNEI come from the germline V gene. CDR3 DNA sequence: TGTGCCAGCAGGTTGTCCTATGGCTACACCTTC. This encodes CASRLSYGYTF.

V and J are TRBV6-5 and TRBJ1-1, with 8 bases fitting TRBD1. V dropped 3 bases and J dropped 1; count of bases not matched to a gene: 1. Germline V gene lookup returns CDR1 MNHEY and CDR2 SVGAGI. The CDR3 has 14 residues. The CDR3 coding sequence is TGTGCCAGCAGTTATGGACAGGGGAACACTGAAGCTTTCTTT. This translates into CASSYGQGNTEAFF.

As DNA, the CDR3 is TGTGCCAGCAGTCGGGGGGGCACCTACGAGCAGTACTTC. This sequence encodes CASSRGGTYEQYF. The chain is built from TRBV6-2 or TRBV6-3 and TRBJ2-7; 8 bases fit TRBD2. V was clipped by 5 bases and J by 2 bases; unmatched bases: 2. CDR1 MNHEY and CDR2 SVGEGT come from the germline V gene. The CDR3 extends over 13 amino acids.

The chain uses TRBV19 and TRBJ1-5; the D gene is possibly TRBD1 (6 bases). Trimming removed 4 bases at V and 0 bases at J, with 10 bases between. Germline V CDR1 and CDR2: LNHDA, SQIVND (reference sequence). There are 15 residues in the CDR3. The CDR3 DNA reads as TGTGCCAGTAGTAGCAGGGGCTTTAGCAATCAGCCCCAGCATTTT. Its protein product is CASSSRGFSNQPQHF. The whole variable domain, remainder taken from reference TRBV19 and TRBJ1-5, is DGGITQSPKYLFRKEGQNVTLSCEQNLNHDAMYWYRQDPGQGLRLIYYSQIVNDFQKGDIAEGYSVSREKKESFPLTVTSAQKNPTAFYLCASSSRGFSNQPQHFGDGTRLSIL.

V gene TRBV7-2 combines with J gene TRBJ2-5; 12 bases are shared with TRBD2. There are 16 residues in the CDR3. Germline V gene data show CDR1 as SGHTA and CDR2 as FQGNSA. V lost 5 bases, J lost 4 bases, and 8 bases stayed unmatched. The CDR3 bases are TGTGCCAGCAGCCGTGAGGCTAGCGGGGGGGGAGAGACCCAGTACTTC. It yields the protein CASSREASGGGETQYF.

The chain employs TRBV11-3 and TRBJ2-1; 10 bases are a match to TRBD1. The germline CDR1 and CDR2 sequences are SGHNT and YENEEA. This CDR3 is built from 15 residues. Trimming at V came to 3 bases and at J to 8 bases, leaving 7 bases not matched to a gene. As DNA, the CDR3 is TGTGCCAGCAGCTTCCGGGACAGGGGATCTCATGAGCAGTTCTTC. It translates to CASSFRDRGSHEQFF.

This clonotype was seen a few times. The genes are TRBV6-2 or TRBV6-3 and TRBJ2-2; TRBD2 matches 8 bases. V lost 6 bases, J lost 5 bases, and 5 bases stayed unmatched. The CDR3 loop spans 14 amino acids. Germline values: CDR1 MNHEY, CDR2 SVGEGT. This CDR3 reads CASSGGGRTGELFF. DNA of the CDR3: TGTGCCAGCAGCGGCGGGGGGAGAACCGGGGAGCTGTTTTTT.

The chain combines TRBV11-3 with TRBJ1-2, with 9 nucleotides matching TRBD1. With V trimmed by 6 bases and J by 5 bases, 7 bases remained unmatched. This CDR3 comprises 14 residues. Germline CDR1 reads SGHNT; CDR2 reads YENEEA. CDR3 DNA: TGTGCCAGCAGTGTACCGGGACAGGGATATGGCTACACCTTC. Its protein is CASSVPGQGYGYTF.